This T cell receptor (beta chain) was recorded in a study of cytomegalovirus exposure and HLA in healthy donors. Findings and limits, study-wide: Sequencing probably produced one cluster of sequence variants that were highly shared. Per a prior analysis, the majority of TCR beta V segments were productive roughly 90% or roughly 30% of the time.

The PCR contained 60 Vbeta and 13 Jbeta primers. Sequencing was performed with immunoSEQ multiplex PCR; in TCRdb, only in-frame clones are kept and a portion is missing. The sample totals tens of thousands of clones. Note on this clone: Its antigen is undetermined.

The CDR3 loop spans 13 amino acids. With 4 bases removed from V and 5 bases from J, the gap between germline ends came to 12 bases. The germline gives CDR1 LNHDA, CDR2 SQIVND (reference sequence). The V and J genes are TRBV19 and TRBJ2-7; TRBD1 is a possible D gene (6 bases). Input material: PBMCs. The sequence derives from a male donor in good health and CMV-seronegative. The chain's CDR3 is CASSKQGYNEQYF. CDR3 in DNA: TGTGCCAGTAGTAAACAGGGATATAACGAGCAGTACTTC.